One sample yielded the 10 T cell receptor beta chains listed below, sequenced in a study of early T cells in non-severe SARS-CoV-2 infection. Using its own MiXCR run on the 5' RACE reads, TCRdb lists one record per CDR3 protein. Of tens of thousands of distinct CDR3 sequences listed, around 13% are singletons. This specimen consisted of whole blood, obtained at baseline. The source of these receptors is an adult who was a healthcare worker with PCR-confirmed SARS-CoV-2 infection or an uninfected control (not recorded which).

This clonotype appeared a few times. The CDR3 nucleotides read TGCAGCGTTGAAGGTCTAGCGGGGGATTACGAGCAGTACTTC. It specifies CSVEGLAGDYEQYF. This chain joins TRBV29-1 and TRBJ2-7; TRBD2 matches 10 bases. The CDR3 covers 14 residues. Trimming removed 1 base from V and 4 bases from J; junction bases left unmatched: 4. Germline V lookup: CDR1 SQVTM, CDR2 ANQGSEA.

This clonotype was recorded many times. V and J are TRBV12-3 or TRBV12-4 and TRBJ1-1, with D maybe TRBD1 (5 bases). This CDR3 has 16 amino acids. The ends were cut back, 6 bases at V and 5 bases at J, with 22 bases in the middle. CDR3 in amino acids: CASSPEQGKVRTEAFF. The CDR3 bases are TGTGCCAGCAGCCCCGAGCAGGGTAAGGTTCGGACTGAAGCTTTCTTT.

This clonotype appeared a few times. The V gene is TRBV12-3 or TRBV12-4, the J gene TRBJ2-5; a weak D match, TRBD2 (5 bases). The V and J ends lost 3 bases and 4 bases respectively, with 18 bases between them. The length of the CDR3 is 16 residues. The CDR3 DNA is TGTGCCAGCAGTTTTTGGTCCGGGAACAGTAGAGAGACCCAGTACTTC. Its translation: CASSFWSGNSRETQYF.

This rearrangement joins TRBV20-1 to TRBJ2-3; the D gene is possibly TRBD1 (6 bases). Deletions cut 0 bases from V and 14 bases from J, with 15 bases between. The germline V gene encodes CDR1 DFQATT and CDR2 SNEGSKA (reference sequence). CDR3 length: 12 residues. CDR3 sequence (DNA): TGCAGTGCTAGAGATGGGACATCCCCGTGGTATTTT. Translated: CSARDGTSPWYF.

This clonotype was seen more than once but under ten times. The V call is TRBV6-1, the J call TRBJ2-3; 7 nucleotides align to TRBD2. The CDR3 sequence is 17 residues long. The V segment lost 6 bases and the J segment 1 base; nucleotides outside the gene matches: 13. Looked up from germline, CDR1 is MNHNS and CDR2 is SASEGT. CDR3 residues: CASRAIHLAAGTDTQYF. In DNA, the CDR3 is TGTGCCAGCAGGGCAATTCATCTAGCGGCGGGCACAGATACGCAGTATTTT.

This clonotype appeared many times. V is TRBV25-1 and J is TRBJ2-2, with D hard to call. CDR3 length: 13 amino acids. Germline CDR1 is MGHDK and CDR2 is SYGVNS. The V gene lost 1 base and the J gene lost 7 bases, with 7 bases spanning the gap. The CDR3 coding sequence is TGTGCCAGCAGTGAATTGCTAAGCGGGGAGCTGTTTTTT. This sequence encodes CASSELLSGELFF.

This clonotype was observed many times. J is TRBJ2-2 and V is TRBV12-3 or TRBV12-4; D is tentatively TRBD1 or TRBD2 (5 bases each). This CDR3 comprises 15 residues. Trimming removed 4 bases at V and 1 base at J, with 10 bases between. DNA for the CDR3: TGTGCCAGCAGTTCGGGGACCCTGAACACCGGGGAGCTGTTTTTT. Translated, it gives CASSSGTLNTGELFF.

The V gene is TRBV27, the J gene TRBJ2-7, with D perhaps matching TRBD2 (6 bases). In germline, CDR1 is MNHEY, CDR2 SMNVEV (reference sequence). The CDR3 loop spans 15 amino acids. The ends were cut back, 5 bases at V and 5 bases at J, with 19 bases in the middle. The CDR3 region is CASSLPGAFFDEQYF. The CDR3 DNA follows: TGTGCCAGCAGTCTACCGGGAGCGTTCTTTGACGAGCAGTACTTC.

This clonotype was counted at least ten times. CDR3 amino acids: CSVGGLPMGQFF. Here the CDR3 DNA reads TGCAGCGTTGGCGGACTACCTATGGGGCAGTTCTTC. The genes are TRBV29-1 and TRBJ2-1, with D perhaps matching TRBD2 (6 bases). This CDR3 is built from 12 residues. Germline loops: CDR1 SQVTM, CDR2 ANQGSEA. Trimming removed 4 bases from V and 12 bases from J, with 16 bases in between.

This clonotype was seen at least ten times. The chain combines TRBV29-1 with TRBJ2-7; D possibly corresponds to TRBD1 (5 bases). Germline CDR1 is SQVTM and CDR2 is ANQGSEA. This CDR3 contains 12 residues. Trimming removed 6 bases at V and 2 bases at J, with 11 bases between. The CDR3 DNA reads TGCAGCGTCCAAGGGGCAACCTACGAGCAGTACTTC. This translates into CSVQGATYEQYF.